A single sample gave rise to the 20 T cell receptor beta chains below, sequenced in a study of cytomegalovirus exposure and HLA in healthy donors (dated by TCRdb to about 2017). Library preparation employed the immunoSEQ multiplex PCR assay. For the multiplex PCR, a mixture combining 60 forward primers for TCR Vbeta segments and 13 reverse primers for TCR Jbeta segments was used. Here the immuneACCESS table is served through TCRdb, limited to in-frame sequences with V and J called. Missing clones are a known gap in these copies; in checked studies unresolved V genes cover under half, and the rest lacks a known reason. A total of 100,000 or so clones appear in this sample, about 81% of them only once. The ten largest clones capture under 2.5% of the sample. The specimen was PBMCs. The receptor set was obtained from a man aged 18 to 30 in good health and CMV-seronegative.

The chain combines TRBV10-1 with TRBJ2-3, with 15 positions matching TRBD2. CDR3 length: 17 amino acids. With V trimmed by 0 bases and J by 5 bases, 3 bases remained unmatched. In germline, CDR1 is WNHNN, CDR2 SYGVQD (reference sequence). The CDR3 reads CASSESGTSGRKDTQYF. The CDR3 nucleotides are TGCGCCAGCAGTGAGTCTGGGACTAGCGGGAGGAAAGATACGCAGTATTTT.

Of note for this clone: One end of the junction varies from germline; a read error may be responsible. The CDR3 sequence: CSVEYLANSYEQCF. The DNA of the CDR3 is TGCAGCGTTGAGTATCTAGCGAACTCCTACGAGCAGTGCTTC. The chain links TRBV29-1 to TRBJ2-7; tentative D call: TRBD2 (6 bases). The CDR3 runs 14 residues. Per germline, CDR1 SQVTM and CDR2 ANQGSEA.

The DNA of the CDR3 is TGTGCCAGCAGCAGGACAGTGGGTGACTATGGCTACACCTTC. It is translated as CASSRTVGDYGYTF. V is TRBV6-1 and J is TRBJ1-2; TRBD1 is a possible D gene (6 bases). The germline V gene has CDR1 MNHNS and CDR2 SASEGT. The CDR3 has 14 residues. V lost 6 bases, J lost 3 bases, and 14 bases lay in between.

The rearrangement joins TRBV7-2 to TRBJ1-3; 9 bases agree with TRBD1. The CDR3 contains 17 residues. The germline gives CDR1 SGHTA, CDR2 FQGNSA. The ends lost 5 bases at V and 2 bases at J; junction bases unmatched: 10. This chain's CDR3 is CASSLGQGLKTGNTIYF. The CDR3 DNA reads TGTGCCAGCAGCCTGGGACAGGGTTTAAAAACTGGAAACACCATATATTTT.

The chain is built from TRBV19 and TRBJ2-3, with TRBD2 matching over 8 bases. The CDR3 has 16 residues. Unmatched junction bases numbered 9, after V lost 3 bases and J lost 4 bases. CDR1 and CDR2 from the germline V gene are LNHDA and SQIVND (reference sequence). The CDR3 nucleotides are TGTGCCAGTAGTATTCCCGGTAGCGGGATCCCAGATACGCAGTATTTT. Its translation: CASSIPGSGIPDTQYF.

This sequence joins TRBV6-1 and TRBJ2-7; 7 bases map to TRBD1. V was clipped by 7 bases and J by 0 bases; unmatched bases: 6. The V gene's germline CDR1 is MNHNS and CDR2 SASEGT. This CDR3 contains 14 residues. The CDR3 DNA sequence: TGTGCCAGCACAGGACAGGTGATCTCCTACGAGCAGTACTTC. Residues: CASTGQVISYEQYF.

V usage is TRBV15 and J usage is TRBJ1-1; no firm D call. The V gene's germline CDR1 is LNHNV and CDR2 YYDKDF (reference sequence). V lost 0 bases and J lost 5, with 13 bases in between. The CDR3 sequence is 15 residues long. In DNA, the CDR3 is TGTGCCACCAGCAGAGAGGGCGTCGGTAGGACTGAAGCTTTCTTT. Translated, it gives CATSREGVGRTEAFF.

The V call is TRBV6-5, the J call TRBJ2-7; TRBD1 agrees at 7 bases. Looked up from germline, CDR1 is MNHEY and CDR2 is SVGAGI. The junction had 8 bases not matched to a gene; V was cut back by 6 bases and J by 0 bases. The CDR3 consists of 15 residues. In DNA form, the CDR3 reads TGTGCCAGCAGAGGTCGACAGGGTAGCTCCTACGAGCAGTACTTC. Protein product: CASRGRQGSSYEQYF.

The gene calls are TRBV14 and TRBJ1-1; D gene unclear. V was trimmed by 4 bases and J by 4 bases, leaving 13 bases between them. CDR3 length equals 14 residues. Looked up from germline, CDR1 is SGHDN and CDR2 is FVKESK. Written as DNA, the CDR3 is TGTGCCAGCAGCCCAAGTCGAGGGTTCACTGAAGCTTTCTTT. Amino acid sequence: CASSPSRGFTEAFF.

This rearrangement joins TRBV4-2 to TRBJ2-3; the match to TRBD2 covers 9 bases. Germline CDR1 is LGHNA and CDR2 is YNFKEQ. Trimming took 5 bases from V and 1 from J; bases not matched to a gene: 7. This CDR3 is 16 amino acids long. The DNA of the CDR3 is TGTGCCAGCAGCAAGGGACAGCGGGAGGGCACAGATACGCAGTATTTT. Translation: CASSKGQREGTDTQYF.

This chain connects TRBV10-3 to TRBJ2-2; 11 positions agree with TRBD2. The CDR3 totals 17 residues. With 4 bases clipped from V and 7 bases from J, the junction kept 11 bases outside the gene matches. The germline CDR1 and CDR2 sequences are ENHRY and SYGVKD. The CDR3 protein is CAISARDGSGRDGELFF. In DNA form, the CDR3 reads TGTGCCATCAGTGCACGGGATGGTAGCGGGAGGGACGGGGAGCTGTTTTTT.

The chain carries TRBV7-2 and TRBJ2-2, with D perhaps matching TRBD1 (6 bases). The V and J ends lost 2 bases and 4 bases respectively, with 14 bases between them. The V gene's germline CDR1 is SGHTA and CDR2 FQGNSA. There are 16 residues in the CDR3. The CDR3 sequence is CASSLHRVRSTGELFF. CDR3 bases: TGTGCCAGCAGCTTACACAGGGTCCGGAGCACCGGGGAGCTGTTTTTT.

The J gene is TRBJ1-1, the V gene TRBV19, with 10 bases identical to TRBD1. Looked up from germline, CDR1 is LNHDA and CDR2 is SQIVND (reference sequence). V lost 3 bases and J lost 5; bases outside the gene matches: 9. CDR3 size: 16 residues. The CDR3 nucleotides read TGTGCCAGTAGTATTCCGGGACAGGGGTCGGGTACTGAAGCTTTCTTT. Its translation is CASSIPGQGSGTEAFF.

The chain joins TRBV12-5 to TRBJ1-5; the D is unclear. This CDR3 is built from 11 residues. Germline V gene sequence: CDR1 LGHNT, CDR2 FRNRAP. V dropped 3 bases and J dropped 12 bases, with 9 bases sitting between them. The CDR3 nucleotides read TGTGCTAGTGGTTTAGGGAGGCGCCAGCATTTT. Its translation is CASGLGRRQHF.

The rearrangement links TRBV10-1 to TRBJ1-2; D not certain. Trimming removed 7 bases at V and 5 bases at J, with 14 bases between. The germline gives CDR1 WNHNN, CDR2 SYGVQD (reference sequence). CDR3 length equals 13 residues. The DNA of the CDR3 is TGCGCCAGCAATGTGAGGTTGGAGTATGGCTACACCTTC. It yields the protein CASNVRLEYGYTF.

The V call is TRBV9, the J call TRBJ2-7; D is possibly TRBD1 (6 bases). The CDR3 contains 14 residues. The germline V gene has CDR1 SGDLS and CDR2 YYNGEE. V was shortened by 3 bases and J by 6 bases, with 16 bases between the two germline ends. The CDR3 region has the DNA TGTGCCAGCAGCGCCGAGGGCAGGGGAATCGAGCAGTACTTC. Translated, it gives CASSAEGRGIEQYF.

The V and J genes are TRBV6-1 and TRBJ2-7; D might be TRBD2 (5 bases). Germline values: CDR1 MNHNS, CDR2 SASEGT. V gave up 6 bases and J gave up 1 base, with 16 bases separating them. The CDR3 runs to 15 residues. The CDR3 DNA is TGTGCCAGCAGACAGCCCGGGGTGAAATCCTACGAGCAGTACTTC. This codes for CASRQPGVKSYEQYF.

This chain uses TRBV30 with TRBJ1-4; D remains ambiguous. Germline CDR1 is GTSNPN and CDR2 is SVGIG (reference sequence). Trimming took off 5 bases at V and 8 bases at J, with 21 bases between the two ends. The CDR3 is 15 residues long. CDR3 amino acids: CAWAPGMSGVEKLFF. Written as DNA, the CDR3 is TGTGCCTGGGCCCCCGGTATGAGCGGGGTGGAAAAACTGTTTTTT.

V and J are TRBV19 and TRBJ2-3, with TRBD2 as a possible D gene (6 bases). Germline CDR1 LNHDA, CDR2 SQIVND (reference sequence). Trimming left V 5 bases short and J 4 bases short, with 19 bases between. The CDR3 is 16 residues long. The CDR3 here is CASSPSLGSGPDTQYF. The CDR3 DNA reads TGTGCCAGTAGTCCCTCTCTCGGGAGTGGGCCAGATACGCAGTATTTT.

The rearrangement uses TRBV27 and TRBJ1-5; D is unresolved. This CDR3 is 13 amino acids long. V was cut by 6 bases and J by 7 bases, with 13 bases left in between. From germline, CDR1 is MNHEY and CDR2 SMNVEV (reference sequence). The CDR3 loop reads CASSPAVGQPQHF. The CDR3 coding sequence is TGTGCCAGCAGCCCCGCGGTCGGGCAGCCCCAGCATTTT.